One sample yielded the 25 T cell receptor beta chains listed below, sequenced in a study of metastatic and nonmetastatic thyroid tumors. Before thyroid surgery, none of the patients had received any treatment. TCRdb re-called clones via MiXCR from the PCR reads. Altogether roughly 55,000 clones are present, roughly 16% being singletons, with the ten largest covering almost 9.5%. The source material was blood. The receptors originated from a male donor with papillary thyroid cancer or a benign thyroid nodule (not recorded which). Some clones in this sample may be carry-over from other donors' samples.

This clone was observed at least ten times. V gene TRBV13 combines with J gene TRBJ2-1, with 12 bases identical to TRBD1. The V gene end was trimmed by 4 bases and the J gene end by 2 bases; junction bases not matched to a gene: 6. CDR1 is PRHDT and CDR2 is FYEKMQ in the germline V gene (reference sequence). There are 17 residues in the CDR3. In DNA form, the CDR3 reads TGTGCCAGCAGCTCAGCCGGGACAGGGGGCGCCTACAATGAGCAGTTCTTC. Residues: CASSSAGTGGAYNEQFF.

This clone was counted ten times or more. This sequence joins TRBV12-3 or TRBV12-4 and TRBJ2-7, with D perhaps given as TRBD1 or TRBD2 (5 bases each). The CDR3 covers 13 residues. Deletions cut 7 bases from V and 2 bases from J, with 12 bases between. In DNA, the CDR3 is TGTGCCAGCACGACGGGGACCCCCTACGAGCAGTACTTC. This translates into CASTTGTPYEQYF.

Note on this clone: In the same sample, other DNA sequences code for this CDR3. The chain couples TRBV4-1 to TRBJ2-5; D could derive from TRBD1 or TRBD2 (5 bases each). CDR3 size: 14 residues. V was pared by 0 bases and J by 5 bases, with 10 bases between. CDR1 is MGHRA, CDR2 YSYEKL, per germline. CDR3 in amino acids: CASSQDLWGETQYF. The DNA for the CDR3 is TGCGCCAGCAGCCAAGATCTCTGGGGGGAGACCCAGTACTTC.

This clone was detected many times. The chain uses TRBV30 and TRBJ1-5; the D gene is possibly TRBD1 (5 bases). The CDR3 runs to 14 residues. Trimming took 3 bases from V and 7 from J, leaving 16 bases between them. Looked up from germline, CDR1 is GTSNPN and CDR2 is SVGIG (reference sequence). CDR3 nucleotides: TGTGCCTGGAGCTCGGGGGGATCGGGACAGCCCCAGCATTTT. This encodes CAWSSGGSGQPQHF.

There are many counts of this clone. The chain combines TRBV6-7 with TRBJ2-7; 10 bases agree with TRBD2. TRBV6-7 belongs to the ORF category, with a function that is uncertain. With 2 bases clipped from V and 0 bases from J, the junction kept 7 bases outside the gene matches. CDR3 length: 17 amino acids. CDR3 amino acids: CASSYHPSGGNSYEQYF. In nucleotides, the CDR3 is TGTGCCAGCAGTTACCATCCTAGCGGGGGAAACTCCTACGAGCAGTACTTC.

This clone has ten or more counts. The chain combines TRBV5-1 with TRBJ2-7; 7 nucleotides align to TRBD2. The germline gives CDR1 SGHRS, CDR2 YFSETQ. V trimming: 0 bases; J trimming: 3 bases; junction bases outside the gene matches: 3. The CDR3 totals 14 residues. CDR3 residues: CASSLEGTNYEQYF. The CDR3 nucleotides read TGCGCCAGCAGCTTGGAAGGGACTAACTACGAGCAGTACTTC.

This rearrangement joins TRBV2 to TRBJ1-2; no definite D call. This CDR3 has 11 amino acids. The germline V gene encodes CDR1 SNHLY and CDR2 FYNNEI. Trimming pared 2 bases from V and 14 bases from J, leaving 12 bases between. The DNA of the CDR3 is TGTGCCAGCAGTGAATGTGGGGTGCAGACCTTC. Protein sequence: CASSECGVQTF.

Ten or more counts support this clone. The chain is built from TRBV28 and TRBJ2-1; 7 bases fit TRBD2. The CDR3 contains 16 residues. The ends lost 8 bases at V and 5 bases at J; junction bases unmatched: 15. Germline V gene lookup returns CDR1 MDHEN and CDR2 SYDVKM. This chain's CDR3 is CASVSILAVLNNEQFF. The CDR3 DNA sequence: TGTGCCAGCGTCTCTATTCTAGCGGTGCTGAACAATGAGCAGTTCTTC.

The rearrangement joins TRBV20-1 to TRBJ1-1; 9 bases are shared with TRBD1. The CDR3 runs 14 residues. Trimming cost V 4 bases and J 6 bases; bases outside gene matches: 9. The germline gives CDR1 DFQATT, CDR2 SNEGSKA (reference sequence). For the CDR3, the DNA is TGCAGTGCTACGGACCGGGACAGGGACCCTGAAGCTTTCTTT. This sequence encodes CSATDRDRDPEAFF.

In its sample, this clone was seen many times. The rearrangement uses TRBV5-5 and TRBJ1-2; D unclear. Deletions cut 0 bases from V and 5 bases from J, with 11 bases between. Germline CDR1 is SGHKS and CDR2 is YYEKEE (reference sequence). This CDR3 is built from 14 residues. CDR3 sequence (DNA): TGTGCCAGCAGCTTGGGCCCTAAACTTTATGGCTACACCTTC. Its protein product is CASSLGPKLYGYTF.

This clone was detected ten times or more. The chain joins TRBV5-5 to TRBJ1-1, with D maybe TRBD1 (6 bases). The CDR3 extends over 14 amino acids. CDR1 SGHKS and CDR2 YYEKEE come from the germline V gene (reference sequence). V lost 5 bases, J lost 1 base, and 12 bases lay in between. The CDR3 loop reads CASRYGTRNTEAFF. The DNA for the CDR3 is TGTGCCAGCAGATACGGGACAAGGAACACTGAAGCTTTCTTT.

This clone was recorded many times. This chain links TRBV11-1 with TRBJ2-3; D is unresolved. Germline-derived CDR1 and CDR2 are SGHAT and FQDESV (reference sequence). V lost 5 bases, J lost 0 bases, and 21 bases lay in between. The CDR3 has 18 residues. The chain's CDR3 is CASSPPFTLRASTDTQYF. CDR3 coding DNA: TGTGCCAGCAGCCCCCCCTTCACCCTCCGGGCCAGCACAGATACGCAGTATTTT.

This clone was seen a single time. This may stem from a read error, because a much larger clone lies one nucleotide away. The chain employs TRBV4-1 and TRBJ2-1; 14 bases line up with TRBD2. Germline trimming cut 4 bases from V and 5 bases from J; bases unmatched to any gene: 10. The CDR3 spans 18 residues. The germline gives CDR1 MGHRA, CDR2 YSYEKL. This chain's CDR3 is CASSLGTSGSARDNEQFF. The DNA of the CDR3 is TGCGCCAGCAGCCTGGGGACTAGCGGGAGTGCCCGGGACAATGAGCAGTTCTTC.

This clone was counted at least ten times. The gene calls are TRBV9 and TRBJ2-3; 11 nucleotides match TRBD1. J gave up 5 bases and V 4 bases, and 9 bases lay outside the gene matches. There are 16 residues in the CDR3. Per germline, CDR1 SGDLS and CDR2 YYNGEE. The CDR3 is CASSPPSGTGGDTQYF. The CDR3 bases are TGTGCCAGCAGCCCACCCTCCGGGACAGGGGGAGATACGCAGTATTTT.

This clone has at least ten counts. The rearrangement uses TRBV12-3 or TRBV12-4 and TRBJ2-1; 10 nucleotides agree with TRBD2. The J segment lost 4 bases and the V segment lost 5 bases, leaving 14 bases of the junction unmatched. The CDR3 loop spans 18 amino acids. The CDR3 loop is CASSPSYRAGGIYNEQFF. CDR3 nucleotide sequence: TGTGCCAGCAGTCCCTCTTACAGAGCGGGAGGGATTTACAATGAGCAGTTCTTC.

There are many counts of this clone. CDR3 residues: CASKTQGAGELFF. The DNA of the CDR3 is TGTGCCAGTAAGACACAGGGGGCCGGGGAGCTGTTTTTT. The chain is built from TRBV19 and TRBJ2-2, with 8 nucleotides matching TRBD1. J was trimmed by 6 bases and V by 7 bases; bases with no gene match: 4. The germline CDR1 and CDR2 sequences are LNHDA and SQIVND (reference sequence). The CDR3 spans 13 residues.

This clone has at least ten counts. The chain uses TRBV27 and TRBJ2-1, with 8 bases lining up with TRBD2. There are 15 residues in the CDR3. V lost 6 bases and J lost 6; bases outside the gene matches: 10. CDR1 is MNHEY and CDR2 is SMNVEV in the germline V gene (reference sequence). Written as DNA, the CDR3 is TGTGCCAGCAGCTCGAAGCGGGGGCCGGCCAATGAGCAGTTCTTC. This translates into CASSSKRGPANEQFF.

Remarks on this clone: A much larger clone sits a single nucleotide away, making a read error possible. The chain couples TRBV20-1 to TRBJ2-5; D is unresolved. Germline V gene sequence: CDR1 DFQATT, CDR2 SNEGSKA (reference sequence). V dropped 1 base and J dropped 5 bases, with 14 bases sitting between them. This CDR3 comprises 14 residues. The CDR3 region is CSARGYSQRETQYF. CDR3 nucleotides: TGCAGTGCTAGAGGGTACAGCCAAAGGGAGACCCAGTACTTC.

Only one count was recorded for this clone. CDR3 bases: TGCAGTGCTAGACAACAGGGACTAAGCTGCTACAATGAGCAGTTCTTC. Encoded protein: CSARQQGLSCYNEQFF. The rearrangement links TRBV20-1 to TRBJ2-1; D is perhaps TRBD2 (7 bases). The V gene's germline CDR1 is DFQATT and CDR2 SNEGSKA (reference sequence). V lost 2 bases and J lost 3, with 17 bases in between. The CDR3 has 16 residues.

This clone was recorded at least ten times. V and J are TRBV12-5 and TRBJ2-2; D is undetermined. The CDR3 sequence is 13 residues long. The V end was cut by 3 bases, the J end by 6 bases, with 8 bases between. Germline CDR1 and CDR2: LGHNT and FRNRAP. CDR3 region: CASGFGFPGELFF. For the CDR3, the DNA is TGTGCTAGTGGTTTCGGTTTCCCCGGGGAGCTGTTTTTT. Using reference TRBV12-5 and TRBJ2-2 for the parts outside the CDR3, the full variable domain is DARVTQTPRHKVTEMGQEVTMRCQPILGHNTVFWYRQTMMQGLELLAYFRNRAPLDDSGMPKDRFSAEMPDATLATLKIQPSEPRDSAVYFCASGFGFPGELFFGEGSRLTVL.

The rearrangement links TRBV30 to TRBJ1-2; 7 bases are shared with TRBD1. Germline-derived CDR1 and CDR2 are GTSNPN and SVGIG (reference sequence). The CDR3 consists of 13 residues. V lost 7 bases, J lost 4 bases, and 9 bases stayed unmatched. The CDR3 sequence is CASGRDRPYGYTF. CDR3 sequence (DNA): TGTGCCTCAGGGCGGGACAGACCCTATGGCTACACCTTC.

As for this clone: One end of the junction fails to match germline, which may point to a read error. The rearrangement links TRBV30 to TRBJ2-3; 11 nucleotides align to TRBD2. The CDR3 runs to 18 residues. CDR1 and CDR2 (germline): GTSNPN, SVGIG (reference sequence). The CDR3: CACSSLRTSGYSTYTQYF. In DNA form, the CDR3 reads TGTGCCTGCTCATCACTAAGGACTAGCGGGTATAGCACATATACGCAGTATTTT.

The CDR3 DNA follows: TGCGCCAGCAGCCAAGCCTTACTCGGCTCCTATAATTCACCCCTCCACTTT. As protein: CASSQALLGSYNSPLHF. V is TRBV4-1 and J is TRBJ1-6; D remains unclear. The germline V gene encodes CDR1 MGHRA and CDR2 YSYEKL. The CDR3 runs to 17 residues. V lost 1 base, J lost 0 bases, and 10 bases lay in between.

Ten or more counts support this clone. V and J are TRBV7-3 and TRBJ2-1, with 9 bases that match TRBD2. The CDR3 runs 15 residues. V shed 5 bases, J shed 8 bases, and the junction held 10 bases outside the gene matches. Germline values: CDR1 SGHTA, CDR2 FQGTGA. The CDR3 DNA sequence: TGTGCCAGCAGCCCCAGTAGCGGGAGTGGCTATGAGCAGTTCTTC. Protein product: CASSPSSGSGYEQFF.

There are many counts of this clone. The V call is TRBV3-1, the J call TRBJ1-2; no reliable D call. From germline, CDR1 is LGHDT and CDR2 YNNKEL (reference sequence). The CDR3 totals 12 residues. V was pared by 3 bases and J by 8 bases, with 10 bases between. CDR3 in amino acids: CASSQGVGGYTF. In DNA, the CDR3 is TGTGCCAGCAGCCAGGGAGTAGGGGGCTACACCTTC.